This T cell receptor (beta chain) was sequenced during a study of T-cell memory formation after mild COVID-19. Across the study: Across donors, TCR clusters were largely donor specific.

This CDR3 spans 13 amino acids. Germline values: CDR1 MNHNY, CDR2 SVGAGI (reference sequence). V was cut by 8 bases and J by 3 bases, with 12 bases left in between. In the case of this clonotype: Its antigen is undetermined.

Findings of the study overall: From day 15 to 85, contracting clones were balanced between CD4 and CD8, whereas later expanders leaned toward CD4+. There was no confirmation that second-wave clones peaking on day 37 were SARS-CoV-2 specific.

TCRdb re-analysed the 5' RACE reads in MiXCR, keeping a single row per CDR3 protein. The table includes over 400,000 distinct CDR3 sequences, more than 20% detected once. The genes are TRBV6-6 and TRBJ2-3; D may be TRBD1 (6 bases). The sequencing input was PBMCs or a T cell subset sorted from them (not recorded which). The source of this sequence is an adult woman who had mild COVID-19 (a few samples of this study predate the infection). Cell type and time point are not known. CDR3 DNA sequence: TGTGCCAGCCAGGGAAGGGGGACAGATACGCAGTATTTT. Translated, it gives CASQGRGTDTQYF.